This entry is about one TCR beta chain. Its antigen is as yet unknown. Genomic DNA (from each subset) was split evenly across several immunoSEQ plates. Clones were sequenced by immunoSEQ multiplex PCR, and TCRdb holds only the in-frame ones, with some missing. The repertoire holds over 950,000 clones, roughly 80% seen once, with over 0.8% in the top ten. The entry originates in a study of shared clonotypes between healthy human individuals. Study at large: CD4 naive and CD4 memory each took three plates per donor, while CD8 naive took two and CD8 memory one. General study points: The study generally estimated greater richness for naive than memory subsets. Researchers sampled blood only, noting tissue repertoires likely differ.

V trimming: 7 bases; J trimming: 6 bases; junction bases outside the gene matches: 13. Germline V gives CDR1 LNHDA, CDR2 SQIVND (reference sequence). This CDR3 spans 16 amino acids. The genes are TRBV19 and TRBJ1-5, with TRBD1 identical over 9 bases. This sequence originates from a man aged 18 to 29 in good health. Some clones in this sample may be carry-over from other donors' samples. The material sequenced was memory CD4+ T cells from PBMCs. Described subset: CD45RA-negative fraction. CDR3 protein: CASNTPGQGYAQPQHF. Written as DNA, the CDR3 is TGTGCCAGTAACACACCGGGACAGGGTTACGCTCAGCCCCAGCATTTT.